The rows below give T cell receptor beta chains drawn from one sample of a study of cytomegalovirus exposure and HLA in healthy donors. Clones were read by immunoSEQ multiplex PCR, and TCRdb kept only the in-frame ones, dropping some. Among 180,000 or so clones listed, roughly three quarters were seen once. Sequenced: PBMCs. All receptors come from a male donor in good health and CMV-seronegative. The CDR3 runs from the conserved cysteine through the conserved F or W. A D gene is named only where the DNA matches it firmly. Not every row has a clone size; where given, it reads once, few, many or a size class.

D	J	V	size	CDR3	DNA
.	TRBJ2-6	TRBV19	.	CASSIGSGANVLTF	TGTGCCAGTAGTATCGGCTCTGGGGCCAACGTCCTGACTTTC
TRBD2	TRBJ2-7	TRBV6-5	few	CASSYLATSGPYEQYF	TGTGCCAGCAGTTACTTAGCGACTAGCGGACCTTACGAGCAGTACTTC
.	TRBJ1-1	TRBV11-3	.	CASSKEGFEAFF	TGTGCCAGCAGCAAGGAGGGGTTTGAAGCTTTCTTT
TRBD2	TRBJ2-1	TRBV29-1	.	CSASGGRTHFNEQFF	TGCAGCGCCTCGGGAGGCCGGACACACTTCAATGAGCAGTTCTTC
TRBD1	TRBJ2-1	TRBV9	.	CASSLYRGGSYNEQFF	TGTGCCAGCAGCTTATACAGGGGCGGCTCCTACAATGAGCAGTTCTTC
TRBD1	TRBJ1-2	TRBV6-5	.	CASSYPRTGNYGYTF	TGTGCCAGCAGTTACCCCCGGACAGGGAATTATGGCTACACCTTC
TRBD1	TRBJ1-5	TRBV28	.	CASRGLQGVYSNQPQHF	TGTGCCAGCAGGGGTCTACAGGGGGTTTATAGCAATCAGCCCCAGCATTTT
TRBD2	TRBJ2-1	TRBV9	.	CASSVGGLVLGEQFF	TGTGCCAGCAGCGTAGGGGGACTAGTTTTAGGTGAGCAGTTCTTC
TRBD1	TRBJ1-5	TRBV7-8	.	CASSLIGTVNQPQHF	TGTGCCAGCAGCTTAATTGGGACAGTCAATCAGCCCCAGCATTTT
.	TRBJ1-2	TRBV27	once	CASSSFQGNGYTF	TGTGCCAGCAGCTCATTCCAGGGAAATGGCTACACCTTC
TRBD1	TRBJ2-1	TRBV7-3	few	CASGRQGSINNEQFF	TGTGCCAGCGGACGACAGGGGTCAATAAACAATGAGCAGTTCTTC
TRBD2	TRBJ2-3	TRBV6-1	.	CASSERVAGDPTDTQYF	TGTGCCAGCAGTGAACGGGTAGCGGGGGACCCCACAGATACGCAGTATTTT
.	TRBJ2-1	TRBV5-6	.	CASSFEVSSYNEQFF	TGTGCCAGCAGCTTTGAGGTTAGCTCCTACAATGAGCAGTTCTTC
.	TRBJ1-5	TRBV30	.	CAWSLVGGALANQPQHF	TGTGCCTGGAGCCTCGTCGGGGGGGCCCTAGCTAATCAGCCCCAGCATTTT
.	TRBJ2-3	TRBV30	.	CAWSKMGGTDTQYF	TGTGCCTGGAGTAAAATGGGCGGCACAGATACGCAGTATTTT
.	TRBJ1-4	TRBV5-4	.	CASSPVGGANEKLFF	TGTGCCAGCAGCCCCGTAGGGGGGGCGAATGAAAAACTGTTTTTT
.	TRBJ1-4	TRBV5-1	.	CASSFSTNEKLFF	TGCGCCAGCAGCTTCTCAACTAATGAAAAACTGTTTTTT
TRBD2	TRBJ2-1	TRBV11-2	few	CASSWTSGGTYNEQFF	TGTGCCAGCAGCTGGACTAGCGGAGGGACCTACAATGAGCAGTTCTTC
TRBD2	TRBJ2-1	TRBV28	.	CASRKLPGGYNEQFF	TGTGCCAGCAGGAAGTTACCGGGGGGTTACAATGAGCAGTTCTTC
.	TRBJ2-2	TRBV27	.	CASSLYYRGLTGELFF	TGTGCCAGCAGTTTATATTATCGGGGGTTGACCGGGGAGCTGTTTTTT
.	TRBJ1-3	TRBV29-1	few	CSAFTDSGNTIYF	TGCAGCGCTTTTACAGACTCTGGAAACACCATATATTTT
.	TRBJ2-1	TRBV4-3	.	CASSSQSGSYNEQFF	TGCGCCAGCAGCTCCCAGAGCGGTTCCTACAATGAGCAGTTCTTC
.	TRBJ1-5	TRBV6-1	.	CASSDSAIPAQHF	TGTGCCAGCAGTGATAGTGCTATTCCGGCCCAGCATTTT
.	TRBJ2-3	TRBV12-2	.	CASRLVWSSGGGTDTQYF	TGTGCAAGTCGCTTAGTATGGTCTAGCGGAGGGGGGACAGATACGCAGTATTTT
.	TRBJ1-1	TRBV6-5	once	CASSYSGREAFF	TGTGCCAGCAGTTACTCGGGGCGTGAAGCTTTCTTT
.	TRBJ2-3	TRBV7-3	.	CASSSISTDTQYF	TGTGCCAGCAGCTCCATCAGCACAGATACGCAGTATTTT
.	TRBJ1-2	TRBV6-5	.	CASSYSGVGYGYTF	TGTGCCAGCAGTTACTCAGGGGTAGGGTATGGCTACACCTTC
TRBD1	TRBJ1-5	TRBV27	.	CASRQDRGSNQPQHF	TGTGCCAGCAGGCAGGACAGGGGGAGCAATCAGCCCCAGCATTTT
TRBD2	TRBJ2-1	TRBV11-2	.	CASRPTSGRAAEQFF	TGTGCCAGCAGACCGACTAGCGGGAGGGCCGCCGAGCAGTTCTTC
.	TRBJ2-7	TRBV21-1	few	CASSAQGTGEVNEQYF	TGTGCCAGCAGCGCCCAGGGGACAGGGGAGGTAAACGAGCAGTACTTC
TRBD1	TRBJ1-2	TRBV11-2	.	CASSRFPGQGTDGYTF	TGTGCCAGCAGCCGATTTCCGGGACAGGGTACGGATGGCTACACCTTC
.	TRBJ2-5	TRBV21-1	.	CANSAGRDRAQETQYF	TGTGCCAACAGCGCCGGGCGGGACAGGGCACAAGAGACCCAGTACTTC
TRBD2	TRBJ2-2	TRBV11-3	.	CASSITSGSVVTGELFF	TGTGCCAGCAGCATCACTAGCGGGAGTGTGGTCACCGGGGAGCTGTTTTTT
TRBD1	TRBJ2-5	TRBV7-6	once	CASSLTTGSGETQYF	TGTGCCAGCAGCTTAACGACAGGGTCAGGGGAGACCCAGTACTTC
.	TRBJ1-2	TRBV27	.	CASRPDSSYGYTF	TGTGCCAGCAGACCCGACAGTTCCTATGGCTACACCTTC
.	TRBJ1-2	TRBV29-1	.	CSVEDRGAREFGYTF	TGCAGCGTTGAAGATCGGGGGGCCAGGGAGTTCGGCTACACCTTC
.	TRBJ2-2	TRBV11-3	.	CASSPRPRGGELFF	TGTGCCAGCAGCCCTCGGCCGAGAGGCGGGGAGCTGTTTTTT
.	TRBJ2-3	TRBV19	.	CASSLFFASTDTQYF	TGTGCCAGTAGTCTATTCTTCGCTAGCACAGATACGCAGTATTTT
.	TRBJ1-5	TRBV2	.	CASSDTTGRYQPQHF	TGTGCCAGCAGTGATACTACAGGGCGGTATCAGCCCCAGCATTTT
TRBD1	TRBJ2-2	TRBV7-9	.	CASSPTGLSTGELFF	TGTGCCAGCAGCCCGACAGGGTTAAGCACCGGGGAGCTGTTTTTT